This paragraph covers one T cell receptor beta chain sequence. Its antigen is as yet unknown. Method: immunoSEQ multiplex PCR; TCRdb's copy keeps in-frame clones and lacks some. The sample includes around 110,000 clones, over 75% of them seen just once. This specimen comes from a study of T cell responses to AZD1222 COVID-19 vaccine. General study points: Possibly, clonal diversity was underestimated; donors were largely white British and included more females.

CDR3 length: 16 residues. The trim removed 1 base at V and 3 bases at J, leaving 7 bases unmatched. Germline V lookup: CDR1 LGHNA, CDR2 YNFKEQ. The TCR sequence derives from an adult in good health. The chain has TRBV4-2 and TRBJ2-3; 7 bases are a match to TRBD2. This material consisted of peripheral blood, taken on day 0 of MenACWY control vaccination. Here the CDR3 DNA reads TGTGCCAGCAGCCAAGGTCAATTCGGGGGGACAGATACGCAGTATTTT. Translation gives CASSQGQFGGTDTQYF.